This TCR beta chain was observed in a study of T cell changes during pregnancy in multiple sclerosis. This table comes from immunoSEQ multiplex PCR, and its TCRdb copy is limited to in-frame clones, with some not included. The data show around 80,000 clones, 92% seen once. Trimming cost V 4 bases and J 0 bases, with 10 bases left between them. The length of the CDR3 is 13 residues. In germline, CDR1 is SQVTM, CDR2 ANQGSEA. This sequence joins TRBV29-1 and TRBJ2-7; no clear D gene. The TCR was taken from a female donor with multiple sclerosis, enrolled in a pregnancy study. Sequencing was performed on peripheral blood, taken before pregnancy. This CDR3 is CSVGIGGSYEQYF. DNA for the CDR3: TGCAGCGTTGGAATCGGCGGCTCCTACGAGCAGTACTTC.